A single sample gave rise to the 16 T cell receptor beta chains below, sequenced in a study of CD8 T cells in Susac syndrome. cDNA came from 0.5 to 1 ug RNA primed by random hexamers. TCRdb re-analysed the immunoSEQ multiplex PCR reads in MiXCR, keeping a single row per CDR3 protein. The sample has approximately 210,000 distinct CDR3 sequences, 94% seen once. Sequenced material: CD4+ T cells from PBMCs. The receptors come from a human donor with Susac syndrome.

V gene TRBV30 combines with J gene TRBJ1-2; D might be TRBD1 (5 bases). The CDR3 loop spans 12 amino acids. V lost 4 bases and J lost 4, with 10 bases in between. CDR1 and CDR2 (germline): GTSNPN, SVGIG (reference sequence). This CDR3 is CAWTNRGYGYTF. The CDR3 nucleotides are TGTGCCTGGACGAATAGGGGCTATGGCTACACCTTC.

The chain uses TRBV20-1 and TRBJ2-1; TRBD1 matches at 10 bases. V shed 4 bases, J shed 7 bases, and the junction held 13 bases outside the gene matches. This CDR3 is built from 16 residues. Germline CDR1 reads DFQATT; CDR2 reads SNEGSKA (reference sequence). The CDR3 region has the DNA TGCAGTGCTACCGTTTTAAGACAGGGGGCTGAAAATGAGCAGTTCTTC. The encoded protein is CSATVLRQGAENEQFF.

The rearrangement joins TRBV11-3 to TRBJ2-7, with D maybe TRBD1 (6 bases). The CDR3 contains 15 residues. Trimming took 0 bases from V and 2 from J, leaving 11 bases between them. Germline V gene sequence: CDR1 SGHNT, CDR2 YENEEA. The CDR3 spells CASSLEQGGTYEQYF. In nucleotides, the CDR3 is TGTGCCAGCAGCTTAGAACAGGGTGGTACCTACGAGCAGTACTTC.

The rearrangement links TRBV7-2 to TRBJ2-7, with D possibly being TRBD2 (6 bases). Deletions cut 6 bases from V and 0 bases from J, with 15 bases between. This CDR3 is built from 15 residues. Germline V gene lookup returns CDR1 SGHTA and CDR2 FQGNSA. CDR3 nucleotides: TGTGCCAGCAGTCGAGGAGGAGGGTCCTCCTACGAGCAGTACTTC. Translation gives CASSRGGGSSYEQYF.

CDR3 region: CATSRDTGSTQYF. CDR3 DNA: TGTGCCACCAGCAGAGATACGGGAAGTACGCAGTATTTT. This chain links TRBV15 with TRBJ2-3, with D maybe TRBD2 (5 bases). Germline CDR1 reads LNHNV; CDR2 reads YYDKDF (reference sequence). The V and J ends lost 0 bases and 8 bases respectively, with 9 bases between them. This CDR3 has 13 amino acids.

CDR3 bases: TGCAGTGCGACCGACATCGCCTCTGGAAACACCATATATTTT. Amino acid sequence: CSATDIASGNTIYF. V is TRBV20-1 and J is TRBJ1-3, with unresolved D. Germline V gene data show CDR1 as DFQATT and CDR2 as SNEGSKA (reference sequence). With 6 bases removed from V and 0 bases from J, the gap between germline ends came to 12 bases. This CDR3 has 14 amino acids.

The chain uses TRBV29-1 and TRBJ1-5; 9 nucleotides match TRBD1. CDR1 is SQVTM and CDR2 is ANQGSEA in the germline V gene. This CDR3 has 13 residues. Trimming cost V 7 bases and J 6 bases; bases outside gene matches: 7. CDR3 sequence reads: CSAAGTGSQPQHF. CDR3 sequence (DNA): TGCAGCGCTGCTGGGACAGGGAGTCAGCCCCAGCATTTT.

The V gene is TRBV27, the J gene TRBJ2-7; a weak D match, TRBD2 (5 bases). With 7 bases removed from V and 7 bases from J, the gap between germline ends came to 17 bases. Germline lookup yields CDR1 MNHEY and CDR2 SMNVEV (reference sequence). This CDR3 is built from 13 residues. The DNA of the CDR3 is TGTGCCAGCACTAAGACCCACTCGGGGGAGCAGTACTTC. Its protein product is CASTKTHSGEQYF.

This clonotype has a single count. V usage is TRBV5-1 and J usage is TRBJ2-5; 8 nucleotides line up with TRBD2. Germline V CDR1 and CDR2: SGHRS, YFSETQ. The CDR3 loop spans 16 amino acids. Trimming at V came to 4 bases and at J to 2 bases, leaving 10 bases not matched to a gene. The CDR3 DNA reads TGCGCCAGCAGCCCCGCGGGGGGAATGGGGCAAGAGACCCAGTACTTC. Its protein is CASSPAGGMGQETQYF.

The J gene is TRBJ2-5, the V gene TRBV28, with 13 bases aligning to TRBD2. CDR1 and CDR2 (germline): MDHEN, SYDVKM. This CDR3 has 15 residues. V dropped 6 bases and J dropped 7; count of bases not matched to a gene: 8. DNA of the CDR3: TGTGCCAGCAGGGGGACTAGCGGGGTCCCAGGGACCCAGTACTTC. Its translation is CASRGTSGVPGTQYF. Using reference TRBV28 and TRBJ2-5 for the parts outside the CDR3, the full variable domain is DVKVTQSSRYLVKRTGEKVFLECVQDMDHENMFWYRQDPGLGLRLIYFSYDVKMKEKGDIPEGYSVSREKKERFSLILESASTNQTSMYLCASRGTSGVPGTQYFGPGTRLLVL.

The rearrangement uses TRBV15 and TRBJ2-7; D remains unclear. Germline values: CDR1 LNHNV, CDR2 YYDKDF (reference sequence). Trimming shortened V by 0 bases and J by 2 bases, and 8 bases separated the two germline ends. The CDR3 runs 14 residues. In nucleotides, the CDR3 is TGTGCCACCAGCAGAGATCGACACCCCTACGAGCAGTACTTC. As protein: CATSRDRHPYEQYF.

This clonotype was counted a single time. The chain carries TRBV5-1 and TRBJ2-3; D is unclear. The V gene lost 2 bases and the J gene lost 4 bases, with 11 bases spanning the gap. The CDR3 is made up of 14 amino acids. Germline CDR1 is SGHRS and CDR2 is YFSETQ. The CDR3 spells CASSLPLTSDTQYF. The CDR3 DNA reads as TGCGCCAGCAGCTTACCCCTCACTTCAGATACGCAGTATTTT.

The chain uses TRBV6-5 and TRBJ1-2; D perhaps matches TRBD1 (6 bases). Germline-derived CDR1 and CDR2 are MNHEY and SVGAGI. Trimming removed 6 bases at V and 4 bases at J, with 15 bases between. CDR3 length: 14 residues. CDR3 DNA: TGTGCCAGCAGCCCCGGGACAAGGGGCTATGGCTACACCTTC. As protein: CASSPGTRGYGYTF.

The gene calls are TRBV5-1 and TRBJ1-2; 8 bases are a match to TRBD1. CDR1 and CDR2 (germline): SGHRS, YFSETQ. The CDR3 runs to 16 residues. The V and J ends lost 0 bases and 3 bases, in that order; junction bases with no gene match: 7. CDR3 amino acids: CASSLAPGGADYGYTF. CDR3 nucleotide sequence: TGCGCCAGCAGCTTGGCCCCAGGGGGCGCCGACTATGGCTACACCTTC.

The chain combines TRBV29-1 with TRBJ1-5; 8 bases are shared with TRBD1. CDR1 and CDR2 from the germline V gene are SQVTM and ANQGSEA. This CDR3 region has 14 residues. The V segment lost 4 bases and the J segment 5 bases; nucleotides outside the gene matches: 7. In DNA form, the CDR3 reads TGCAGCGTTGTCATTGGACAGGGCTATCAGCCCCAGCATTTT. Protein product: CSVVIGQGYQPQHF.

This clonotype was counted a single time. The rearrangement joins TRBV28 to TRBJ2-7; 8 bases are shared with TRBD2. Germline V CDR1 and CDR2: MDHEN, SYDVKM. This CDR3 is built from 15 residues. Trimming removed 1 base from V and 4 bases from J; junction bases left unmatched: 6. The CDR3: CASSLYGGARYEQYF. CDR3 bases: TGTGCCAGCAGTTTATACGGGGGGGCGCGGTACGAGCAGTACTTC.